A single sample gave rise to the 11 T cell receptor beta chains below, sequenced in a study of shared clonotypes between healthy human individuals. Profiling relied on immunoSEQ multiplex PCR, and the TCRdb table lists in-frame clones only, not all of them. Found here are 1.5 million to 1.9 million clones, 95% to 99% of them singletons; the top ten hold about 0.4%. Input material: naive CD4+ T cells sorted from blood. Subset here: CD45RA+ positively selected. The source of these receptors is a man between 25 and 39 years old in good health.

The chain combines TRBV2 with TRBJ2-5; no definite D call. The ends were cut back, 8 bases at V and 2 bases at J, with 21 bases in the middle. The CDR3 covers 16 residues. The germline V gene encodes CDR1 SNHLY and CDR2 FYNNEI. The CDR3 here is CASLSLIGRKQETQYF. CDR3 nucleotide sequence: TGTGCCAGCCTAAGTCTAATTGGACGGAAACAAGAGACCCAGTACTTC. The complete variable domain, with remaining parts taken from reference TRBV2 and TRBJ2-5, reads EPEVTQTPSHQVTQMGQEVILRCVPISNHLYFYWYRQILGQKVEFLVSFYNNEISEKSEIFDDQFSVERPDGSNFTLKIRSTKLEDSAMYFCASLSLIGRKQETQYFGPGTRLLVL.

V and J are TRBV29-1 and TRBJ2-1; possible D gene TRBD2, 5 bases. Germline values: CDR1 SQVTM, CDR2 ANQGSEA. The CDR3 contains 14 residues. Trimming took 4 bases from V and 0 from J, leaving 10 bases between them. The DNA for the CDR3 is TGCAGCGTTGGAGGGCGTAGCTCCTACAATGAGCAGTTCTTC. Its translation: CSVGGRSSYNEQFF.

CDR3 region: CASGLFGEAFF. The DNA for the CDR3 is TGTGCCAGCGGACTTTTCGGTGAAGCTTTCTTT. The chain recombines TRBV28 with TRBJ1-1; D is unresolved. The germline V and J ends were trimmed by 8 bases and 7 bases, with 11 bases remaining between them. Germline V gives CDR1 MDHEN, CDR2 SYDVKM. The CDR3 is 11 amino acids. Full variable domain (outside the CDR3, taken from reference TRBV28 and TRBJ1-1): DVKVTQSSRYLVKRTGEKVFLECVQDMDHENMFWYRQDPGLGLRLIYFSYDVKMKEKGDIPEGYSVSREKKERFSLILESASTNQTSMYLCASGLFGEAFFGQGTRLTVV.

The CDR3 DNA is TGCGCCAGCAGCCTGGACACACTAGTCTATGGCTACACCTTC. This gives the protein CASSLDTLVYGYTF. The genes are TRBV5-1 and TRBJ1-2, with D perhaps TRBD1 (5 bases). Trimming took 4 bases from V and 4 from J, leaving 14 bases between them. Germline V CDR1 and CDR2: SGHRS, YFSETQ. The CDR3 runs to 14 residues.

The chain employs TRBV9 and TRBJ2-3; D might be TRBD2 (6 bases). V dropped 4 bases and J dropped 2 bases, with 17 bases sitting between them. The germline gives CDR1 SGDLS, CDR2 YYNGEE. The CDR3 consists of 16 residues. The CDR3 DNA reads as TGTGCCAGCAGCCCTCACGGATGGGGGGACACAGATACGCAGTATTTT. Its translation: CASSPHGWGDTDTQYF.

The chain carries TRBV10-2 and TRBJ2-7, with D perhaps TRBD2 (5 bases). Trimming removed 8 bases from V and 5 bases from J, with 10 bases in between. CDR3 length: 11 residues. Germline lookup yields CDR1 WSHSY and CDR2 SAAADI. The CDR3 reads CASGLADEQYF. CDR3 sequence (DNA): TGCGCCAGCGGACTGGCGGACGAGCAGTACTTC.

The chain has TRBV7-9 and TRBJ1-2; the D is unclear. Germline V gives CDR1 SEHNR, CDR2 FQNEAQ (reference sequence). Trimming left V 1 base short and J 6 bases short, with 9 bases between. The length of the CDR3 is 13 residues. The CDR3 here is CASSLVGGNGYTF. For the CDR3, the DNA is TGTGCCAGCAGCTTAGTAGGTGGAAATGGCTACACCTTC. The whole variable domain, remainder taken from reference TRBV7-9 and TRBJ1-2, is DTGVSQNPRHKITKRGQNVTFRCDPISEHNRLYWYRQTLGQGPEFLTYFQNEAQLEKSRLLSDRFSAERPKGSFSTLEIQRTEQGDSAMYLCASSLVGGNGYTFGSGTRLTVV.

The CDR3, as DNA: TGTGCCAGCAGTTTAGGGACAGGTGCCCCCACTGAAGCTTTCTTT. Protein: CASSLGTGAPTEAFF. The chain is built from TRBV28 and TRBJ1-1, with TRBD1 matching 8 bases. Germline values: CDR1 MDHEN, CDR2 SYDVKM. This CDR3 is 15 amino acids long. J gave up 4 bases and V 2 bases, and 6 bases lay outside the gene matches.

The chain has TRBV7-2 and TRBJ1-5; D gene ambiguous. The CDR3 spans 14 residues. The V gene's germline CDR1 is SGHTA and CDR2 FQGNSA. Between the trimmed V and J ends, which lost 5 bases and 5 bases, there was a span of 13 bases. This CDR3 reads CASSQHGPHQPQHF. The DNA of the CDR3 is TGTGCCAGCAGCCAACACGGGCCACATCAGCCCCAGCATTTT.

V gene TRBV6-1 combines with J gene TRBJ2-4, with 9 bases aligning to TRBD1. The ends lost 2 bases at V and 2 bases at J; junction bases unmatched: 16. The CDR3 is 20 amino acids. CDR1 and CDR2 from the germline V gene are MNHNS and SASEGT. In DNA form, the CDR3 reads TGTGCCAGCAGTGAACGAGGGGTAACCACAGGGGGCGATTCCAAAAACATTCAGTACTTC. Protein: CASSERGVTTGGDSKNIQYF.

The rearrangement links TRBV6-5 to TRBJ2-3, with D perhaps matching TRBD2 (6 bases). Germline V lookup: CDR1 MNHEY, CDR2 SVGAGI. The CDR3 contains 16 residues. V was clipped by 0 bases and J by 0 bases, with 10 bases between them. As DNA, the CDR3 is TGTGCCAGCAGTTACTCTGTGGGGGGTAGCACAGATACGCAGTATTTT. Translating it yields CASSYSVGGSTDTQYF.